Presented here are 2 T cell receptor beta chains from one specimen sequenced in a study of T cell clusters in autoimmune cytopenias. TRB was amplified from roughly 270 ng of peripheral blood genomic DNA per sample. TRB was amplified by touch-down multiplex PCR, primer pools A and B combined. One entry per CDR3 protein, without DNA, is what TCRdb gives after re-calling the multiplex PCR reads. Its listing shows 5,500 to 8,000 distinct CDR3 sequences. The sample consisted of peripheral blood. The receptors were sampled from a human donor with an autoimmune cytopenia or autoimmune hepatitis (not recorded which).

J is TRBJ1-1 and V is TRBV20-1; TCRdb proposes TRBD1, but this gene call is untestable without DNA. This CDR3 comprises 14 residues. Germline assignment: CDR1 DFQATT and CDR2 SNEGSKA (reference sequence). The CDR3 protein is CSASESPLNTEAFF.

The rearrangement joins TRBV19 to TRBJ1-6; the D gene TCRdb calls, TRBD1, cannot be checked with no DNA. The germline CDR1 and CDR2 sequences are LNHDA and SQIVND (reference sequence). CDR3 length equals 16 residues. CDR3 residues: CASSMIGGSYNSPLHF.